Shown below are 30 T cell receptor beta chains from a single sample sequenced in a study of T cell clonotyping in hematopoietic cell transplantation. TCRdb keeps only in-frame clones here, not all; method: immunoSEQ multiplex PCR. Of 30,000 to 45,000 clones in the sample, 80% to 90% were seen once. Sequencing was performed on peripheral blood mononuclear cells. These receptors were obtained from a woman between 35 and 50 years old in good health. Some clones in this sample may be carry-over from other donors' samples.

The chain has TRBV7-2 and TRBJ2-1; D may be TRBD2 (6 bases). This CDR3 is built from 14 residues. V was shortened by 1 base and J by 10 bases, with 14 bases between the two germline ends. Looked up from germline, CDR1 is SGHTA and CDR2 is FQGNSA. In nucleotides, the CDR3 is TGTGCCAGCAGCTTAGTGGGCCGGGAGCCAGAGCAGTTCTTC. Translating it yields CASSLVGREPEQFF.

The CDR3 DNA follows: TGTGCCAGCAGCCCGACAGGGGCGTTGCAAGATACGCAGTATTTT. Translated: CASSPTGALQDTQYF. V gene TRBV28 combines with J gene TRBJ2-3; 8 positions agree with TRBD1. The germline V gene has CDR1 MDHEN and CDR2 SYDVKM. The CDR3 runs 15 residues. With 6 bases clipped from V and 5 bases from J, the junction kept 10 bases outside the gene matches.

This chain connects TRBV7-9 to TRBJ1-2, with D unclear. Deletions cut 4 bases from V and 3 bases from J, with 12 bases between. The CDR3 sequence is 14 residues long. CDR1 is SEHNR and CDR2 is FQNEAQ in the germline V gene (reference sequence). CDR3 loop: CASSSPLEDYGYTF. The CDR3 DNA reads as TGTGCCAGCAGCTCTCCGTTGGAGGACTATGGCTACACCTTC.

V is TRBV7-2 and J is TRBJ2-1; 13 positions match TRBD2. This CDR3 is built from 14 residues. Germline V lookup: CDR1 SGHTA, CDR2 FQGNSA. V gave up 5 bases and J gave up 16 bases; unmatched junction bases: 11. The CDR3 nucleotides are TGTGCCAGCAGCCCCGGGACTAGCGGGGTCAAAGCATTCTTC. Its protein is CASSPGTSGVKAFF.

This clone was found once. V and J are TRBV9 and TRBJ2-7; the D gene could be TRBD1 or TRBD2 (5 bases each). The CDR3 runs 14 residues. V lost 4 bases to trimming and J lost 2 bases, with 13 bases between them. CDR1 is SGDLS, CDR2 YYNGEE, per germline. The CDR3 sequence: CASSSGPVTYEQYF. The CDR3, as DNA: TGTGCCAGCAGCTCGGGACCGGTTACCTACGAGCAGTACTTC.

The rearrangement uses TRBV30 and TRBJ1-5; unclear D gene. The V gene's germline CDR1 is GTSNPN and CDR2 SVGIG (reference sequence). The V gene lost 1 base and the J gene lost 3 bases, with 7 bases spanning the gap. This CDR3 has 13 amino acids. The CDR3 DNA sequence: TGTGCCTGGAGTGGAGACTTCAATCAGCCCCAGCATTTT. This encodes CAWSGDFNQPQHF. Supplemented by reference TRBV30 and TRBJ1-5, the full variable domain reads SQTIHQWPATLVQPVGSPLSLECTVEGTSNPNLYWYRQAAGRGLQLLFYSVGIGQISSEVPQNLSASRPQDRQFILSSKKLLLSDSGFYLCAWSGDFNQPQHFGDGTRLSIL.

This chain connects TRBV5-4 to TRBJ1-2; weak D call: TRBD1 (5 bases). This CDR3 comprises 12 residues. V was shortened by 2 bases and J by 7 bases, with 9 bases between the two germline ends. Germline lookup yields CDR1 SGHNT and CDR2 YYREEE (reference sequence). CDR3 residues: CASSFGTAGYTF. As DNA, the CDR3 is TGTGCCAGCAGCTTTGGGACCGCTGGCTACACCTTC. The entire variable domain, with the rest obtained from reference TRBV5-4 and TRBJ1-2, is as follows: ETGVTQSPTHLIKTRGQQVTLRCSSQSGHNTVSWYQQALGQGPQFIFQYYREEENGRGNFPPRFSGLQFPNYSSELNVNALELDDSALYLCASSFGTAGYTFGSGTRLTVV.

This clone was seen once. The chain is built from TRBV20-1 and TRBJ2-7; D remains ambiguous. CDR1 and CDR2 (germline): DFQATT, SNEGSKA (reference sequence). V was trimmed by 4 bases and J by 6 bases, leaving 10 bases between them. The CDR3 is 11 amino acids. This chain's CDR3 is CSATPTPEQYF. CDR3 sequence (DNA): TGCAGTGCTACCCCGACACCCGAGCAGTACTTC.

The gene calls are TRBV4-3 and TRBJ2-1; 13 nucleotides agree with TRBD2. Trimming cost V 6 bases and J 9 bases; bases outside gene matches: 5. Germline assignment: CDR1 LGHNA and CDR2 YSLEER. The CDR3 is 14 amino acids. This CDR3 reads CASRRTSGSLEQFF. CDR3 DNA sequence: TGCGCCAGCAGACGGACTAGCGGGAGTCTTGAGCAGTTCTTC.

V gene TRBV25-1 combines with J gene TRBJ1-4; no reliable D call. From germline, CDR1 is MGHDK and CDR2 SYGVNS. Trimming shortened V by 1 base and J by 5 bases, and 8 bases separated the two germline ends. The CDR3 sequence is 14 residues long. In nucleotides, the CDR3 is TGTGCCAGCAGTGAATTGAGCGAGAATGAAAAACTGTTTTTT. Translation gives CASSELSENEKLFF.

This chain uses TRBV19 with TRBJ2-5; D unclear. The germline CDR1 and CDR2 sequences are LNHDA and SQIVND (reference sequence). V dropped 3 bases and J dropped 5 bases, with 4 bases sitting between them. The CDR3 is made up of 11 amino acids. In nucleotides, the CDR3 is TGTGCCAGTAGTATGGGTGAGACCCAGTACTTC. It codes for CASSMGETQYF.

This CDR3 is CASTSTGVSYEQYF. The CDR3, as DNA: TGTGCCAGCACCTCAACAGGGGTCTCCTACGAGCAGTACTTC. This chain links TRBV6-6 with TRBJ2-7; 7 bases map to TRBD1. Germline V gene lookup returns CDR1 MNHNY and CDR2 SVGAGI (reference sequence). The V segment lost 7 bases and the J segment 0 bases; nucleotides outside the gene matches: 6. CDR3 length: 14 residues.

The chain links TRBV10-1 to TRBJ2-1; TRBD2 agrees at 9 bases. CDR1 and CDR2 (germline): WNHNN, SYGVQD (reference sequence). Losses at the gene ends were 8 bases for V and 2 bases for J; bases not matched to a gene: 19. This CDR3 contains 19 residues. The CDR3 sequence: CASAAASGTVGSPYNEQFF. The CDR3 DNA sequence: TGCGCCAGCGCGGCGGCTAGCGGGACCGTGGGTAGCCCCTACAATGAGCAGTTCTTC.

This rearrangement joins TRBV6-6 to TRBJ1-2; perhaps TRBD1 as D (5 bases). The length of the CDR3 is 12 residues. Germline V gene data show CDR1 as MNHNY and CDR2 as SVGAGI (reference sequence). The germline V and J ends were trimmed by 5 bases and 8 bases, with 12 bases remaining between them. This chain's CDR3 is CASSGDAWGYTF. In nucleotides, the CDR3 is TGTGCCAGCAGTGGGGACGCTTGGGGCTACACCTTC.

The rearrangement links TRBV2 to TRBJ1-2; 12 bases match TRBD1. J lost 8 bases, V lost 2 bases, and 6 bases had no gene match. Germline V gene sequence: CDR1 SNHLY, CDR2 FYNNEI. The CDR3 covers 15 residues. The CDR3 loop reads CASSELGQGAEGYTF. The DNA for the CDR3 is TGTGCCAGCAGTGAATTGGGACAGGGGGCGGAAGGCTACACCTTC.

The gene calls are TRBV5-1 and TRBJ1-4, with D possibly TRBD1 on 6 matching bases. The CDR3 length is 14 residues. Trimming left V 1 base short and J 6 bases short, with 10 bases between. Germline assignment: CDR1 SGHRS and CDR2 YFSETQ. The CDR3 nucleotides read TGCGCCAGCAGCTTGCAGGGGAGCGATGAAAAACTGTTTTTT. It codes for CASSLQGSDEKLFF. Based on the CDR3 plus reference TRBV5-1 and TRBJ1-4, the full variable domain is KAGVTQTPRYLIKTRGQQVTLSCSPISGHRSVSWYQQTPGQGLQFLFEYFSETQRNKGNFPGRFSGRQFSNSRSEMNVSTLELGDSALYLCASSLQGSDEKLFFGSGTQLSVL.

This chain joins TRBV19 and TRBJ2-7; TRBD2 might be the D (5 bases). CDR3 length equals 15 residues. Trimming took 0 bases from V and 4 from J, leaving 13 bases between them. The germline V gene has CDR1 LNHDA and CDR2 SQIVND (reference sequence). The CDR3 reads CASSIETAPGYEQYF. The CDR3 DNA sequence: TGTGCCAGTAGTATAGAAACGGCCCCGGGGTACGAGCAGTACTTC. Combining the CDR3 with reference TRBV19 and TRBJ2-7 gives the whole variable domain DGGITQSPKYLFRKEGQNVTLSCEQNLNHDAMYWYRQDPGQGLRLIYYSQIVNDFQKGDIAEGYSVSREKKESFPLTVTSAQKNPTAFYLCASSIETAPGYEQYFGPGTRLTVT.

This chain connects TRBV2 to TRBJ2-2; TRBD1 agrees at 7 bases. The germline V gene has CDR1 SNHLY and CDR2 FYNNEI. V dropped 6 bases and J dropped 2; count of bases not matched to a gene: 6. The CDR3 is 15 residues long. CDR3 bases: TGTGCCAGCAGGCCCGGGACAGTTAACACCGGGGAGCTGTTTTTT. Translating gives CASRPGTVNTGELFF.

The V gene is TRBV6-5, the J gene TRBJ2-7, with 9 bases aligning to TRBD1. CDR1 is MNHEY, CDR2 SVGAGI, per germline. The CDR3 is 14 amino acids. Losses at the gene ends were 6 bases for V and 2 bases for J; bases not matched to a gene: 5. CDR3 amino acids: CASSRDRDAYEQYF. The DNA of the CDR3 is TGTGCCAGCAGCCGGGACAGGGACGCCTACGAGCAGTACTTC.

The chain combines TRBV5-1 with TRBJ2-7; weak D call: TRBD2 (5 bases). Germline CDR1 and CDR2: SGHRS and YFSETQ. The CDR3 length is 19 residues. V lost 7 bases, J lost 2 bases, and 31 bases lay in between. CDR3 nucleotides: TGCGCCAGCCTGAGCGACCGGGATCCCTTAGCGAGAACAACCTACGAGCAGTACTTC. Protein product: CASLSDRDPLARTTYEQYF. Together with reference TRBV5-1 and TRBJ2-7, the CDR3 gives the full variable domain: KAGVTQTPRYLIKTRGQQVTLSCSPISGHRSVSWYQQTPGQGLQFLFEYFSETQRNKGNFPGRFSGRQFSNSRSEMNVSTLELGDSALYLCASLSDRDPLARTTYEQYFGPGTRLTVT.

The chain joins TRBV28 to TRBJ1-2; D not certain. Germline V CDR1 and CDR2: MDHEN, SYDVKM. The CDR3 runs to 13 residues. Deletions cut 7 bases from V and 4 bases from J, with 13 bases between. The CDR3 protein is CASTLRVLYGYTF. CDR3 in DNA: TGTGCCAGCACACTCCGGGTCCTCTATGGCTACACCTTC.

This chain links TRBV19 with TRBJ1-1, with 7 bases fitting TRBD1. V lost 5 bases to trimming and J lost 3 bases; unmatched junction nucleotides: 3. CDR1 is LNHDA and CDR2 is SQIVND in the germline V gene (reference sequence). The CDR3 runs 13 residues. The CDR3 sequence is CASSSTGDTEAFF. In DNA, the CDR3 is TGTGCCAGTAGTTCTACAGGGGACACTGAAGCTTTCTTT. Using reference TRBV19 and TRBJ1-1 for the parts outside the CDR3, the full variable domain is DGGITQSPKYLFRKEGQNVTLSCEQNLNHDAMYWYRQDPGQGLRLIYYSQIVNDFQKGDIAEGYSVSREKKESFPLTVTSAQKNPTAFYLCASSSTGDTEAFFGQGTRLTVV.

The gene calls are TRBV6-1 and TRBJ2-7; D remains ambiguous. CDR1 and CDR2 from the germline V gene are MNHNS and SASEGT. Trimming removed 2 bases at V and 1 base at J, with 6 bases between. This CDR3 has 13 residues. The CDR3 DNA reads as TGTGCCAGCAGTGAACTGAGGTCCTACGAGCAGTACTTC. Protein product: CASSELRSYEQYF.

This clone turned up a few times. This rearrangement joins TRBV7-9 to TRBJ2-3; D is uncertain. The CDR3 is 15 residues long. The germline V gene encodes CDR1 SEHNR and CDR2 FQNEAQ (reference sequence). Trimming pared 5 bases from V and 1 base from J, leaving 13 bases between. The CDR3 sequence is CASSRTAPRTDTQYF. The CDR3 DNA sequence: TGTGCCAGCAGCCGAACAGCCCCCCGCACAGATACGCAGTATTTT.

J is TRBJ1-3 and V is TRBV6-5; 7 bases fit TRBD1. After removal of 4 bases from V and 1 base from J, the junction contained 1 base not matched to a gene. Germline CDR1 is MNHEY and CDR2 is SVGAGI. The CDR3 sequence is 14 residues long. CDR3 protein: CASSSGGSGNTIYF. DNA of the CDR3: TGTGCCAGCAGTTCAGGGGGGTCTGGAAACACCATATATTTT.

The chain carries TRBV6-6 and TRBJ1-3; 10 nucleotides agree with TRBD1. Trimming cost V 7 bases and J 6 bases; bases outside gene matches: 6. Germline V gene sequence: CDR1 MNHNY, CDR2 SVGAGI (reference sequence). This CDR3 is 14 amino acids long. The CDR3 is CASTLGQGLNTIYF. The DNA for the CDR3 is TGTGCCAGCACCCTGGGACAGGGGTTAAACACCATATATTTT.

A remark on this clone: The junction shows a germline mismatch at one end, possibly a read error. The chain is built from TRBV7-7 and TRBJ2-3; 7 bases line up with TRBD2. The germline gives CDR1 SSHAT, CDR2 FNYEAQ (reference sequence). This CDR3 is built from 13 residues. CDR3: CASSLAEGDTQYF. The CDR3 nucleotides are TGTGCTAGCAGCCTAGCGGAGGGGGATACGCAGTATTTT.

Comment on this clone: This specimen includes other DNA sequences encoding the same CDR3. This sequence joins TRBV19 and TRBJ2-7, with 9 bases matching TRBD1. Germline CDR1 reads LNHDA; CDR2 reads SQIVND (reference sequence). Unmatched junction bases numbered 6, after V lost 5 bases and J lost 4 bases. CDR3 length: 14 amino acids. The CDR3 DNA follows: TGTGCCAGTAGTCTTGGGACAGGGTCGTACGAGCAGTACTTC. Amino acid sequence: CASSLGTGSYEQYF.

The genes are TRBV30 and TRBJ2-5, with D unclear. The CDR3 consists of 12 residues. Germline CDR1 and CDR2: GTSNPN and SVGIG (reference sequence). Trimming pared 2 bases from V and 5 bases from J, leaving 9 bases between. The CDR3 loop is CAWSWGRETQYF. In DNA, the CDR3 is TGTGCCTGGAGTTGGGGTCGCGAGACCCAGTACTTC.

V and J are TRBV7-2 and TRBJ1-1; maybe TRBD1 (6 bases). Trimming took off 4 bases at V and 5 bases at J, with 11 bases between the two ends. The CDR3 runs to 13 residues. CDR1 and CDR2 from the germline V gene are SGHTA and FQGNSA. CDR3 amino acids: CASSSRGGTEAFF. The CDR3 DNA is TGTGCCAGCAGCTCCAGGGGAGGTACTGAAGCTTTCTTT.